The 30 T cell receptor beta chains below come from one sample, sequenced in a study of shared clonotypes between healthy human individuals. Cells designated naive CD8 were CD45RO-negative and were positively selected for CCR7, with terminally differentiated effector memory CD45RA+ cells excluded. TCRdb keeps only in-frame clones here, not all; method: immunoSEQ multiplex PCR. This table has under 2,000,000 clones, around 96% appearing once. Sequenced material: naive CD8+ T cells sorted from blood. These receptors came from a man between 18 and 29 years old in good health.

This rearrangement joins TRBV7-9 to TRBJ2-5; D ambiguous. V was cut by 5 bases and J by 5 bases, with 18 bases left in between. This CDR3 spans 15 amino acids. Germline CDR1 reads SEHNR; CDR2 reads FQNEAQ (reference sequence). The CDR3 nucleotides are TGTGCCAGCAGCCCTACCAGGCACATCGGGGAGACCCAGTACTTC. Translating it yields CASSPTRHIGETQYF.

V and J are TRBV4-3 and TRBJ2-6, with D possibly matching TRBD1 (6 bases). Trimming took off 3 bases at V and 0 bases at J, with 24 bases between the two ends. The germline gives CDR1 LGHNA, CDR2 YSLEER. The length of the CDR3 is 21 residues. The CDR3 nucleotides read TGCGCCAGCAGCCATGTTTGGGGGCCCCAAGAATACTACTCTGGGGCCAACGTCCTGACTTTC. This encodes CASSHVWGPQEYYSGANVLTF.

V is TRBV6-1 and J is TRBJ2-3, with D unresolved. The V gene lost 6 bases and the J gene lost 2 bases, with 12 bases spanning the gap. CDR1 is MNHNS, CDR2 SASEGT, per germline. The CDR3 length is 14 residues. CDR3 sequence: CASRWVGYTDTQYF. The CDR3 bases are TGTGCCAGCAGATGGGTGGGGTACACAGATACGCAGTATTTT.

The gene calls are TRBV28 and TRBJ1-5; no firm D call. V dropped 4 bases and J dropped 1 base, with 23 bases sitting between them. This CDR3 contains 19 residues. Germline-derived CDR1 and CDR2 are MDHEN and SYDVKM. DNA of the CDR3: TGTGCCAGCAGTTACCCCGACTTTTCTTTTATCGCCAGCAATCAGCCCCAGCATTTT. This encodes CASSYPDFSFIASNQPQHF.

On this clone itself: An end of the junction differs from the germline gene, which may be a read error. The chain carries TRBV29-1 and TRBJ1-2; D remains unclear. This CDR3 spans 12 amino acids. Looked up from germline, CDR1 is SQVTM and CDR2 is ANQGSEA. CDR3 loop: CSDEQSLYGYTF. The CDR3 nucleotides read TGCAGCGATGAACAGTCCCTCTATGGCTACACCTTC.

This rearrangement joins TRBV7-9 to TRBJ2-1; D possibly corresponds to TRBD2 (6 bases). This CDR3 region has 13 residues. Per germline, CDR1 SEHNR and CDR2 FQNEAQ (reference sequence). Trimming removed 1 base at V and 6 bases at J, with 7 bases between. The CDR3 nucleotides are TGTGCCAGCAGCTTAGAGGGACTCAATGAGCAGTTCTTC. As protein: CASSLEGLNEQFF.

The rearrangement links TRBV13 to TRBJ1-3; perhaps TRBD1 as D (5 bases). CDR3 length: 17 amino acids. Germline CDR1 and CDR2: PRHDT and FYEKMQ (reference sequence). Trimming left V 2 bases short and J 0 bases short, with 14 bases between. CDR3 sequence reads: CASSLFSGLDSGNTIYF. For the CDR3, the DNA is TGTGCCAGCAGCTTATTTTCAGGGCTCGACTCTGGAAACACCATATATTTT.

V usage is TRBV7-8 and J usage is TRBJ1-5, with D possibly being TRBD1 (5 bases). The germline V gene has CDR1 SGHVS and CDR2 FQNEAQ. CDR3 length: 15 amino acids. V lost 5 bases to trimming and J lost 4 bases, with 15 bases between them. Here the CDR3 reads CASSLEGSNNQPQHF. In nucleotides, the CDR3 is TGTGCCAGCAGCCTCGAGGGGAGCAATAATCAGCCCCAGCATTTT.

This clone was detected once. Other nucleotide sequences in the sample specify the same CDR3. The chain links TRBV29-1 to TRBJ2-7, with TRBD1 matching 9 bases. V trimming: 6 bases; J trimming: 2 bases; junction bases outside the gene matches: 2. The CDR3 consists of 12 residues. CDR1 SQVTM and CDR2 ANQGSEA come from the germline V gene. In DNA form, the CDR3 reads TGCAGCGTGCGGACAGGGGCCTACGAGCAGTACTTC. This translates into CSVRTGAYEQYF.

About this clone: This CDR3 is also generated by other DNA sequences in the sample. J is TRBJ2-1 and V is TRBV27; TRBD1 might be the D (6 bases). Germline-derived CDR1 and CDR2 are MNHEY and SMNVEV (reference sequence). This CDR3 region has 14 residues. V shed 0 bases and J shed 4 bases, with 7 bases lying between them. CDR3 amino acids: CASSLSRGYNEQFF. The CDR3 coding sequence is TGTGCCAGCAGTTTATCCAGGGGATACAATGAGCAGTTCTTC.

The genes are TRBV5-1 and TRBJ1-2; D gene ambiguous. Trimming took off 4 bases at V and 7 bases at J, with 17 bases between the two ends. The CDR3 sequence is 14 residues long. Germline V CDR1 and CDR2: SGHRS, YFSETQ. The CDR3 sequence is CASSAIYGESGYTF. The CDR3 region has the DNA TGCGCCAGCAGCGCGATTTATGGGGAGAGTGGCTACACCTTC.

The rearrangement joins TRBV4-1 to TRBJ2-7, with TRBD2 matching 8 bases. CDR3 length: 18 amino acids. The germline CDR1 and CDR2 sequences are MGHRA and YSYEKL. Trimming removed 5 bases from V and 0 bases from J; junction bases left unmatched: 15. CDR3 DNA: TGCGCCAGCAGCTATCACGACACTAGCGGACGATACTCCTACGAGCAGTACTTC. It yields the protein CASSYHDTSGRYSYEQYF.

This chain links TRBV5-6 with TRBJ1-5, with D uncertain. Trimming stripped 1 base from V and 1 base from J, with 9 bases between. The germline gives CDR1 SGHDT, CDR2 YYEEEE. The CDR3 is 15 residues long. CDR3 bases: TGTGCCAGCAGCTTGTCAACGGTCAGCAATCAGCCCCAGCATTTT. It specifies CASSLSTVSNQPQHF. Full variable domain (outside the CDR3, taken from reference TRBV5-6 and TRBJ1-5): DAGVTQSPTHLIKTRGQQVTLRCSPKSGHDTVSWYQQALGQGPQFIFQYYEEEERQRGNFPDRFSGHQFPNYSSELNVNALLLGDSALYLCASSLSTVSNQPQHFGDGTRLSIL.

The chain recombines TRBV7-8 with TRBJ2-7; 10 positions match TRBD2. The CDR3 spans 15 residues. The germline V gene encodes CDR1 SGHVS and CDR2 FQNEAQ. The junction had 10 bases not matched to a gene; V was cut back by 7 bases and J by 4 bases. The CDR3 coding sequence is TGTGCCAGCACCGTGGGTAGCGGGGGGACTTACGAGCAGTACTTC. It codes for CASTVGSGGTYEQYF.

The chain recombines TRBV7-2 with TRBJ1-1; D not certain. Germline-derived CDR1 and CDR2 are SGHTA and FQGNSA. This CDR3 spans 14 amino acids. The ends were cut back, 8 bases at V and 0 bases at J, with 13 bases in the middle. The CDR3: CASGSLSVNTEAFF. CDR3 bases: TGTGCCAGCGGCTCCCTTTCCGTGAACACTGAAGCTTTCTTT.

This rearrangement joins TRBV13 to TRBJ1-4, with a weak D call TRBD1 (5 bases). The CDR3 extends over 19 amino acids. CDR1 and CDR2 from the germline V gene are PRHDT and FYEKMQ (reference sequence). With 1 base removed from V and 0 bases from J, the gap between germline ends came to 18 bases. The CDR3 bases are TGTGCCAGCAGCTTAGAGGGGAGGGGCACAAGAGCAACTAATGAAAAACTGTTTTTT. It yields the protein CASSLEGRGTRATNEKLFF.

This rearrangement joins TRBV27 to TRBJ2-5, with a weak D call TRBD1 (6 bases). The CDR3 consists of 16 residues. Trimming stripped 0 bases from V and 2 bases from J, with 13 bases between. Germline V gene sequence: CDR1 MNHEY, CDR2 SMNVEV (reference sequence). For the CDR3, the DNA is TGTGCCAGCAGTTTATCTAACGGACAGTTTCAAGAGACCCAGTACTTC. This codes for CASSLSNGQFQETQYF.

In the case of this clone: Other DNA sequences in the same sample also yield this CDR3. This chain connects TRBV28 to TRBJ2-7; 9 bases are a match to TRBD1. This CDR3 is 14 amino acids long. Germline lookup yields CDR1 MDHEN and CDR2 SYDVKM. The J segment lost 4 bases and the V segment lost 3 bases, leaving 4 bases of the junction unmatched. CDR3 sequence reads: CASSLADRGYEQYF. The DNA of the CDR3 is TGTGCCAGCAGTTTGGCGGACAGGGGTTACGAGCAGTACTTC.

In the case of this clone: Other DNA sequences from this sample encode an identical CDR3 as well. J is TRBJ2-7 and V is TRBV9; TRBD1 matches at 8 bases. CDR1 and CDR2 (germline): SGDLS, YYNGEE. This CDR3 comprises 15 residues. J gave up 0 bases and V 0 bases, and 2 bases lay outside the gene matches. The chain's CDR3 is CASSVEGTGSYEQYF. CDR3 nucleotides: TGTGCCAGCAGCGTAGAGGGGACAGGCTCCTACGAGCAGTACTTC.

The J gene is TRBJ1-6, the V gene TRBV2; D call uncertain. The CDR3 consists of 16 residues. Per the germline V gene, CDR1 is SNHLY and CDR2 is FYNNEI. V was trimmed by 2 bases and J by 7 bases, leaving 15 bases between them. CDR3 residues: CASSEMTEVGNSPLHF. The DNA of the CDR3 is TGTGCCAGCAGTGAAATGACGGAGGTCGGGAATTCACCCCTCCACTTT. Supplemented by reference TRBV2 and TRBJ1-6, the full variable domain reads EPEVTQTPSHQVTQMGQEVILRCVPISNHLYFYWYRQILGQKVEFLVSFYNNEISEKSEIFDDQFSVERPDGSNFTLKIRSTKLEDSAMYFCASSEMTEVGNSPLHFGNGTRLTVT.

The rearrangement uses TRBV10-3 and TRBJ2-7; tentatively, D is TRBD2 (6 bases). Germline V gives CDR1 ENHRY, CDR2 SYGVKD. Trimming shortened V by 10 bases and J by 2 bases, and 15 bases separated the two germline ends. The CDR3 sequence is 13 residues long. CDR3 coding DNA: TGTGCCACCTCGGAAGGCGGGGCCTACGAGCAGTACTTC. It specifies CATSEGGAYEQYF.

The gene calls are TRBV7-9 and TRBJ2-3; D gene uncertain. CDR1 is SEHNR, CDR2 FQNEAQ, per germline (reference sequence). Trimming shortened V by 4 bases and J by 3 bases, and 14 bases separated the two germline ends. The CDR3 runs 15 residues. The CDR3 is CASSSFLGSTDTQYF. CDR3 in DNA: TGTGCCAGCAGCTCGTTCCTAGGAAGTACAGATACGCAGTATTTT. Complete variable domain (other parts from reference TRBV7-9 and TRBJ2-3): DTGVSQNPRHKITKRGQNVTFRCDPISEHNRLYWYRQTLGQGPEFLTYFQNEAQLEKSRLLSDRFSAERPKGSFSTLEIQRTEQGDSAMYLCASSSFLGSTDTQYFGPGTRLTVL.

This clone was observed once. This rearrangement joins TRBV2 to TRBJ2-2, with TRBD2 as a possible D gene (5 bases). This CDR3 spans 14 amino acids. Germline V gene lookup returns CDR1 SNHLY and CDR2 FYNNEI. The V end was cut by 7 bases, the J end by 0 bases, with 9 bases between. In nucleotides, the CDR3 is TGTGCCAGCAATCCGGGGACGAACACCGGGGAGCTGTTTTTT. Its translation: CASNPGTNTGELFF.

CDR3 amino acids: CASSLGRGETYEQYF. CDR3 DNA: TGTGCCAGCAGCCTCGGGCGGGGGGAAACCTACGAGCAGTACTTC. V is TRBV4-2 and J is TRBJ2-7, with 8 bases fitting TRBD2. Germline V gene data show CDR1 as LGHNA and CDR2 as YNFKEQ. Trimming at V came to 4 bases and at J to 2 bases, leaving 7 bases not matched to a gene. The CDR3 runs to 15 residues.

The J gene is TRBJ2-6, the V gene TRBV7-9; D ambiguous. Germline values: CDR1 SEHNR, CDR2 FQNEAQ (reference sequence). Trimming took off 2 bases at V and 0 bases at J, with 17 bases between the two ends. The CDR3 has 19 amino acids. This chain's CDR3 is CASSLPDPVRVSGANVLTF. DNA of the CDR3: TGTGCCAGCAGCTTACCAGATCCGGTACGGGTCTCTGGGGCCAACGTCCTGACTTTC.

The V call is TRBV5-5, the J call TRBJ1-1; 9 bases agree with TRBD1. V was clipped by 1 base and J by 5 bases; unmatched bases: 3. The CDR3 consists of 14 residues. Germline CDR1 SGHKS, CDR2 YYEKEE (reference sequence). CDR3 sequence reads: CASSLKQGATEAFF. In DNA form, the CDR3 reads TGTGCCAGCAGCTTGAAACAGGGGGCTACTGAAGCTTTCTTT.

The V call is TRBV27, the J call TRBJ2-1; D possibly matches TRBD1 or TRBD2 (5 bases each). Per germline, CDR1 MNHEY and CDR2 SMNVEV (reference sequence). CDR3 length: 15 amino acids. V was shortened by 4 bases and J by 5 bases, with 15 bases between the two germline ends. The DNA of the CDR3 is TGTGCCAGCAGTTCAGGGAGTCGGTTGGACAATGAGCAGTTCTTC. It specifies CASSSGSRLDNEQFF.

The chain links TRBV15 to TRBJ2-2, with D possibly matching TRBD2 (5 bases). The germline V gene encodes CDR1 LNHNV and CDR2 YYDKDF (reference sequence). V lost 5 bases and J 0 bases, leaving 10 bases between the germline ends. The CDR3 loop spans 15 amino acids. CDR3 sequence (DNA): TGTGCCACCAGCGCTCGGGGTTCGAACACCGGGGAGCTGTTTTTT. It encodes CATSARGSNTGELFF. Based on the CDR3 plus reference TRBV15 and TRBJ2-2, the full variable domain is DAMVIQNPRYQVTQFGKPVTLSCSQTLNHNVMYWYQQKSSQAPKLLFHYYDKDFNNEADTPDNFQSRRPNTSFCFLDIRSPGLGDTAMYLCATSARGSNTGELFFGEGSRLTVL.

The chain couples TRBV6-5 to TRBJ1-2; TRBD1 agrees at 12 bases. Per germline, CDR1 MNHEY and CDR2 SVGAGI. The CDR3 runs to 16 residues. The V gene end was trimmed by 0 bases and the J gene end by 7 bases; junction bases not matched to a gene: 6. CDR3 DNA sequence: TGTGCCAGCAGTTACTCTGGGGACAGGGGGCTGAGTGGCTACACCTTC. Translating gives CASSYSGDRGLSGYTF.

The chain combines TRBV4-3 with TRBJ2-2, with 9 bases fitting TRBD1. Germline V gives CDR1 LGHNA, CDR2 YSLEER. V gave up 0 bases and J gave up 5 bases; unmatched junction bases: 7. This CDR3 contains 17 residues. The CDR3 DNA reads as TGCGCCAGCAGCCAAGATTTAGACAGGGGGGAAACCGGGGAGCTGTTTTTT. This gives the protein CASSQDLDRGETGELFF.